This TCR beta chain appears in the sequencing data of a study of blood T cell repertoires in COVID-19. Study as a whole: Samples taken during acute and convalescent COVID-19 were collected in the United States, Italy and Spain. Sample material is recorded as cDNA or gDNA derived from T cells, B-cell-depleted T cells, or PBMCs.

In the authors' methods: Estimated nucleated cell counts came from reference gene primer amplification. Assay: immunoSEQ multiplex PCR; the TCRdb copy retains only in-frame clones and omits some. V and J calls and clone size are those listed in that table; D and trimming were worked out from the DNA. This sample yields around 400,000 clones, of which about 87% are seen a single time; about 10% belongs to the top ten. The Seattle patients, enrolled during active infection, were followed longitudinally. The CDR3 contains 15 residues. Germline-derived CDR1 and CDR2 are SNHLY and FYNNEI. Trimming removed 2 bases at V and 4 bases at J, with 11 bases between. This clone was seen only once.

The V and J genes are TRBV2 and TRBJ2-2; tentative D call: TRBD1 (6 bases). The clonotype comes from a woman in her 30s with COVID-19, enrolled during active disease. Sequencing input: peripheral blood. As DNA, the CDR3 is TGTGCCAGCAGTGAACCAGGGGATCTCACCGGGGAGCTGTTTTTT. Its translation: CASSEPGDLTGELFF.